This T cell receptor beta chain emerged from a study of Tregs in tolerant kidney transplant recipients. Germline V lookup: CDR1 SGHVS, CDR2 FQNEAQ. There are 14 residues in the CDR3. Trimming removed 1 base from V and 9 bases from J, with 13 bases in between. Unstimulated Tregs (CD4+CD25+CD127-) and CD4+CD25- non-Tregs were sorted from PBMCs. The data were produced by immunoSEQ multiplex PCR, yet TCRdb's version contains in-frame clones alone and is incomplete. The top ten clones hold around 0.7% of a sample with about 46,000 clones, 75% to 95% of them seen once. The chain carries TRBV7-8 and TRBJ1-5, with D maybe TRBD1 (6 bases). Sequences were obtained from Tregs from blood. The sequence was collected from a human donor in good health. In DNA, the CDR3 is TGTGCCAGCAGCTTAGAGGGGGGGGATGGGCCCCAGCATTTT. Translating it yields CASSLEGGDGPQHF.